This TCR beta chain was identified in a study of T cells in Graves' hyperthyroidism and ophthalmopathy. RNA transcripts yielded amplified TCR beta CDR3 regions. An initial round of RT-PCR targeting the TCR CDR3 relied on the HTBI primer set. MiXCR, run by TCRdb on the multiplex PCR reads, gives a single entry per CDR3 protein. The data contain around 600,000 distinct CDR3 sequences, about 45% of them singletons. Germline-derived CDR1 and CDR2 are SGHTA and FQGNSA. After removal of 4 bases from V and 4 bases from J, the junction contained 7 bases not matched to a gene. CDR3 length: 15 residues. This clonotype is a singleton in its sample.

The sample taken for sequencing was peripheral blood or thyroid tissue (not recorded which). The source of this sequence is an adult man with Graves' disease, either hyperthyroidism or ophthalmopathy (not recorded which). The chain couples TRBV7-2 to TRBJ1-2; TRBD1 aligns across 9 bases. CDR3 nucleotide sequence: TGTGCCAGCAGCTCCGGGACAGGGACACGCTATGGCTACACCTTC. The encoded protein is CASSSGTGTRYGYTF.